The text below deals with one T cell receptor beta chain. Its antigen remains unidentified. Per-nucleotide qualities are absent, and no much larger clonotype sits a single base away. Following the manufacturer's instructions, TCR beta CDR3 regions were amplified by multiplex PCR with the immunoSEQ immune profiling system. Sequencing was performed on an Illumina NextSeq system. In the authors' own workflow: Sequence data were processed on the immunoSEQ Analyzer platform, and clonality was calculated as the square root of Simpson's index of productive rearrangements. V and J usage similarity was measured by Jensen-Shannon distance, and CDR3 generation probabilities were computed with OLGA. The immuneACCESS database (August 2020) and VDJdb (December 2020) were searched for shared CDR3 sequences. The source is immuneACCESS, and TCRdb retained only in-frame sequences with V and J called. Part of the clones is not carried over; for the studies checked, unresolved V genes explain less than half of this, and the remainder is unexplained. V and J calls and clone size are those listed in that table; D and trimming were worked out from the DNA. Within this sample are 25,000 to 30,000 clones, with around 96% of them counted one time only. The top ten clones comprise 2.5% to 3.5% of the sample.

This record belongs to a study of monozygotic twins with cystic fibrosis listed by TCRdb under 2021. Describing the broader study: Barcoded libraries were prepared from three micrograms of fragmented DNA with 15 PCR cycles. The study compared TCR beta repertoires within and between 16 monozygotic twin pairs with cystic fibrosis to assess genetic influence on V and J gene usage. The cohort comprised ten female and six male twin pairs aged roughly 2.0 to 40 years, median around 8.6 years, mostly children and adolescents. Twins were ranked among over a thousand cohort participants for weight-for-height and FEVPerc (FEV1 disease centile) on the day of blood sampling. Data for three of the twin pairs had already been reported earlier in a different context.

The twin pairs came from the European Cystic Fibrosis Twin and Sibling Study Cohort, which recruited patients from 150 to 200 CF clinics across 14 European countries. Zygosity and CFTR genotype were verified in-house, and zygosity was tested by multiplex PCR of nine short tandem repeat loci. Peripheral blood was sampled from each twin, and clinical parameters were recorded on the day of blood sampling. Phenol/chloroform extraction was used to isolate genomic DNA from peripheral blood cells, and the DNA was then kept in TE buffer at 4 degrees C. Study-wide conclusions, independent of this receptor: The cohort was small, and the number of shared CDR3s showed no association with age, concordance or disease severity. Nucleotide-identical clonotype sharing was significantly higher within monozygotic CF twin pairs than between unrelated CF individuals (P = 0.000026, Mann-Whitney). Simpson clonality was found to be generally low (median approximately 0.0086), suggesting a naive-dominated repertoire, although higher clonality was observed in the most severely affected patients. V gene usage was most similar to the co-twin in 13 of 16 pairs, and J usage was most similar to the co-twin in 8 of 16 pairs, which suggests genetic constraints.

The source of this sequence is a girl aged 2 to 9 with cystic fibrosis. Sequencing was performed on blood.

The CDR3 protein is CASSASGVNTLAQYF. The bases are TGTGCCAGCAGCGCTTCGGGGGTAAATACCTTGGCCCAGTACTTC. Recombination connected TRBV9 to TRBJ2-5; possibly the D gene is TRBD2, per 6 matching bases. CDR1 and CDR2, per the germline V gene, are SGDLS and YYNGEE. V drops 3 bases and J drops 9 bases, leaving 21 bases in between. The CDR3 spans 15 residues, from the cysteine through the phenylalanine. Only the CDR3 portion is preserved as DNA: 45 bases, with reading frame beginning at the first base.